This TCR beta chain was captured by sequencing in a study of blood T cell repertoires in COVID-19. In the study overall: Researchers got acute and convalescent COVID-19 samples from the United States, Italy and Spain.

The V and J ends lost 7 bases and 1 base, in that order; junction bases with no gene match: 4. Per the germline V gene, CDR1 is LNHDA and CDR2 is SQIVND (reference sequence). The CDR3 runs to 15 residues. Here immunoSEQ multiplex PCR was the method, and the copy in TCRdb shows in-frame clones only, minus some. The table has roughly 50,000 clones, over 80% seen once. This receptor was taken from a woman aged 55-69 years with active or convalescent COVID-19. Sample: peripheral blood. V is TRBV19 and J is TRBJ2-6; TRBD2 matches 7 bases. Here the CDR3 DNA reads TGTGCCAGTACCCCCGGGGGGTCTGGGGCCAACGTCCTGACTTTC. This gives the protein CASTPGGSGANVLTF.